This T cell receptor (beta chain) comes out of a study of CD8 T cells in ankylosing spondylitis. This clonotype was observed many times. Its antigen is unidentified. Using quantitative 5'-RACE with molecular barcodes, the authors made TCR beta libraries. TCRdb called the 5' RACE reads again in MiXCR, with one record for every CDR3 protein. The sample yields roughly 230,000 distinct CDR3 sequences, over 15% seen once. This CDR3 is 14 amino acids long. V lost 2 bases to trimming and J lost 8 bases, with 13 bases between them. CDR1 is LGHNA, CDR2 YSLEER, per germline. Study-wide results and caveats: Before this, some motif variants had been reported in reactive arthritis synovial fluid and blood.

Material: blood, either unsorted or a sorted T cell fraction (not recorded which). The chain carries TRBV4-3 and TRBJ2-1; D is unresolved. This TCR was recovered from a male donor with ankylosing spondylitis or in good health (not recorded which). The CDR3 loop reads CASSQSQRSDEQFF. In DNA form, the CDR3 reads TGCGCCAGCAGCCAATCGCAACGAAGCGATGAGCAGTTCTTC.